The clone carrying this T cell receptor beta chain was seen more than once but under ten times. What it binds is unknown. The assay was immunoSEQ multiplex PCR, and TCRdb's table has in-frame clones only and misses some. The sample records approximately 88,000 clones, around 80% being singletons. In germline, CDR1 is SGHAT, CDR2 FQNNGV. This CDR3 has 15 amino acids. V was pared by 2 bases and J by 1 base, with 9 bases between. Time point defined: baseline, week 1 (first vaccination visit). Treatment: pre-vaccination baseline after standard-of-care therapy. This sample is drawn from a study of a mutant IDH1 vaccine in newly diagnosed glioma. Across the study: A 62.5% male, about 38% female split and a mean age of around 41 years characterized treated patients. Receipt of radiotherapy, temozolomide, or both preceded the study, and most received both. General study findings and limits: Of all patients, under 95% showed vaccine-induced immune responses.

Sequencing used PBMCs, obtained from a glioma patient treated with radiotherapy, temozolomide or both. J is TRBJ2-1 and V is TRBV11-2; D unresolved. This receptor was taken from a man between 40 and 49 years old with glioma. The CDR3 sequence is CASSLLSVSYNEQFF. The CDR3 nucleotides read TGTGCCAGCAGCTTACTCAGCGTATCCTACAATGAGCAGTTCTTC.